This T cell receptor beta chain was profiled in a study of T-cell reconstitution after alpha-beta-depleted transplantation in children. Preparing the TCRbeta library involved the use of unique molecular identifiers. One entry per CDR3 protein results from TCRdb running MiXCR on the PCR reads. This repertoire shows roughly 180,000 distinct CDR3 sequences, just over 14% found once; its top ten account for over 10%. The receptor was isolated from a human donor who donated a stem cell graft to a child with acute lymphoblastic leukemia. This specimen consisted of PBMCs from the stem cell graft donor, obtained from the stem cell graft.

DNA of the CDR3: TGCAGTGCTAGAGACTTTACGGGCGGATACAATGAGCAGTTCTTC. Translated, it gives CSARDFTGGYNEQFF. V and J are TRBV20-1 and TRBJ2-1, with D unclear. The V end was cut by 0 bases, the J end by 4 bases, with 13 bases between. The CDR3 contains 15 residues. Per germline, CDR1 DFQATT and CDR2 SNEGSKA (reference sequence).